The subject of this entry is one T cell receptor (beta chain). Antigen unknown. These data originate in a study of cytomegalovirus exposure and HLA in healthy donors. The wider study: Early released data comprised some 85 million unique TCRs from HLA-typed donors.

CDR1 and CDR2 from the germline V gene are SGHTA and FQGNSA. With 6 bases removed from V and 6 bases from J, the gap between germline ends came to 17 bases. This CDR3 has 15 amino acids. Study results and caveats: Usually a TCR sequence was rare, but some public TCRs were found in many donors.

The PCR ran on 60 Vbeta and 13 Jbeta primers. Repertoires were generated with immunoSEQ multiplex PCR, while TCRdb's copy carries only in-frame clones and drops some. The sample has 40,000 or so clones, approximately 90% seen once. J is TRBJ2-2 and V is TRBV7-2; D perhaps matches TRBD1 (7 bases). Specimen: PBMCs. This sequence was found in a woman between 40 and 55 years old in good health and CMV-seropositive. CDR3 sequence reads: CASSYRQGGSGELFF. The CDR3 DNA reads as TGTGCCAGCAGTTACCGACAGGGAGGATCCGGGGAGCTGTTTTTT.